A single sample gave rise to the 7 T cell receptor beta chains below, sequenced in a study of regulatory T cells in long-lasting Graves disease. The authors built TCR beta libraries using iRepertoire HTBI primers and Arm-PCR of CDR3 regions. TCRdb re-analysed the multiplex PCR reads in MiXCR, keeping a single row per CDR3 protein. The data show about 500,000 distinct CDR3 sequences, with 15% to 20% seen just once and 12% held by the top ten. The time point here: newly diagnosed GD, antithyroid drugs for less than 3 months. The TCR library was made from RNA extracted from PBMCs. The same specimen was also included in a second study, on T cells in Graves' hyperthyroidism and ophthalmopathy.

This specimen consisted of peripheral blood mononuclear cells (PBMCs), obtained at new diagnosis, from a patient treated with antithyroid drugs. Source of these receptors: a man in his forties or fifties with Graves disease.

This clonotype was detected ten times or more. The CDR3 DNA is TGTGCCATCAGTGAAGCGGGAGGTGGCACAGATACGCAGTATTTT. Its translation: CAISEAGGGTDTQYF. The chain recombines TRBV10-3 with TRBJ2-3, with 9 bases identical to TRBD2. Per the germline V gene, CDR1 is ENHRY and CDR2 is SYGVKD. Trimming at V came to 3 bases and at J to 1 base, leaving 2 bases not matched to a gene. CDR3 size: 15 residues.

This clonotype showed up many times. V usage is TRBV6-5 and J usage is TRBJ1-3; 8 bases map to TRBD1. V lost 0 bases and J lost 4; bases outside the gene matches: 2. The CDR3 covers 15 residues. The germline V gene encodes CDR1 MNHEY and CDR2 SVGAGI. The CDR3, as DNA: TGTGCCAGCAGTTACTCCGACAGGGGAGGAAACACCATATATTTT. Protein product: CASSYSDRGGNTIYF.

About this clonotype itself: A much larger clone lies a single base off, so this may be a read error. This chain uses TRBV5-5 with TRBJ2-7; D possibly corresponds to TRBD2 (6 bases). Germline values: CDR1 SGHKS, CDR2 YYEKEE (reference sequence). There are 14 residues in the CDR3. The CDR3 here is CAIIPGTASYEQCF. The CDR3 DNA reads TGTGCCATCATACCCGGGACTGCCTCCTACGAGCAGTGCTTC.

This clonotype has a count of ten or more. The rearrangement links TRBV30 to TRBJ2-7, with 11 bases that match TRBD2. CDR3 length: 14 amino acids. V trimming: 1 base; J trimming: 6 bases; junction bases outside the gene matches: 5. Germline V gene lookup returns CDR1 GTSNPN and CDR2 SVGIG (reference sequence). CDR3 sequence reads: CAWSGTSGPGEQYF. CDR3 coding DNA: TGTGCCTGGAGTGGGACTAGCGGGCCCGGCGAGCAGTACTTC.

The rearrangement joins TRBV7-3 to TRBJ2-1, with 11 bases matching TRBD2. The germline CDR1 and CDR2 sequences are SGHTA and FQGTGA. The CDR3 has 15 residues. The V and J ends lost 5 bases and 8 bases, in that order; junction bases with no gene match: 8. CDR3 amino acids: CASSHTSGGLYEQFF. CDR3 coding DNA: TGTGCCAGCAGCCACACTAGCGGGGGTCTCTATGAGCAGTTCTTC.

The chain joins TRBV19 to TRBJ1-5; the D gene is possibly TRBD1 (5 bases). V was pared by 6 bases and J by 2 bases, with 11 bases between. Germline values: CDR1 LNHDA, CDR2 SQIVND (reference sequence). The CDR3 runs to 14 residues. This CDR3 is CASRAGMGNQPQHF. The CDR3 coding sequence is TGTGCCAGTAGGGCAGGGATGGGCAATCAGCCCCAGCATTTT.

This chain uses TRBV10-3 with TRBJ2-7; 10 nucleotides align to TRBD1. The V gene end was trimmed by 2 bases and the J gene end by 5 bases; junction bases not matched to a gene: 6. CDR1 and CDR2 (germline): ENHRY, SYGVKD. The CDR3 runs to 15 residues. Here the CDR3 DNA reads TGTGCCATCAGTGAGCCGGGACAGGGGTTCCACGAGCAGTACTTC. It encodes CAISEPGQGFHEQYF.